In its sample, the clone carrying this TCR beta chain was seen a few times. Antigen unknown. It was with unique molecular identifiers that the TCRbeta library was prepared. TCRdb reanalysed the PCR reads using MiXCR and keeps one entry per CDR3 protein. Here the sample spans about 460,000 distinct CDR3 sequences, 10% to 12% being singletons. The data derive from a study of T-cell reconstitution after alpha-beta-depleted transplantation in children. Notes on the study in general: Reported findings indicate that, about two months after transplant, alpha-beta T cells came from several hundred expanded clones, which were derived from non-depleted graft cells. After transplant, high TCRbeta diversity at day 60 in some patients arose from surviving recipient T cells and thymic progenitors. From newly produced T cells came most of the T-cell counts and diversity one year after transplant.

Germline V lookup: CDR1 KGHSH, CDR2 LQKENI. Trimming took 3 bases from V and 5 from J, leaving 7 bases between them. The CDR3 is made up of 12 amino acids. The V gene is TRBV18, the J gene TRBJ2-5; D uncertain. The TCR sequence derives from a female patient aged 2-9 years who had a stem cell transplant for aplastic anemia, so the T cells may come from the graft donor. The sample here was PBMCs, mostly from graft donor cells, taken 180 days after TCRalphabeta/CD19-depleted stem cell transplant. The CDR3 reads CASSPQSETQYF. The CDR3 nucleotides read TGTGCCAGCTCACCCCAAAGTGAGACCCAGTACTTC.